This entry lists 21 T cell receptor beta chains sequenced from one sample in a study of cytomegalovirus exposure and HLA in healthy donors. Some clones are missing from TCRdb's copy, which holds only in-frame ones; the method was immunoSEQ multiplex PCR. The repertoire has fewer than 150,000 clones, roughly 88% of them found once; the top ten carry approximately 4.9%. Source material: PBMCs. The receptor set was obtained from a man between 18 and 29 years old in good health and CMV-seronegative.

J is TRBJ1-3 and V is TRBV7-8; 7 bases fit TRBD1. The germline V gene encodes CDR1 SGHVS and CDR2 FQNEAQ. CDR3 length: 17 residues. V was pared by 5 bases and J by 3 bases, with 13 bases of the junction left unmatched. Here the CDR3 DNA reads TGTGCCAGCAGCCGCAAGCAGGGGGTTGAAGTTGGAAACACCATATATTTT. As protein: CASSRKQGVEVGNTIYF. Variable domain in full (rest from reference TRBV7-8 and TRBJ1-3): GAGVSQSPRYKVAKRGQDVALRCDPISGHVSLFWYQQALGQGPEFLTYFQNEAQLDKSGLPSDRFFAERPEGSVSTLKIQRTQQEDSAVYLCASSRKQGVEVGNTIYFGEGSWLTVV.

This rearrangement joins TRBV11-2 to TRBJ2-7; D is uncertain. CDR1 is SGHAT and CDR2 is FQNNGV in the germline V gene. This CDR3 region has 13 residues. V was trimmed by 0 bases and J by 7 bases, leaving 10 bases between them. This CDR3 reads CASSLDLVAEQYF. The DNA of the CDR3 is TGTGCCAGCAGCTTAGATCTAGTCGCTGAGCAGTACTTC.

The chain couples TRBV6-5 to TRBJ1-1; D perhaps matches TRBD1 (5 bases). The CDR3 consists of 14 residues. Germline lookup yields CDR1 MNHEY and CDR2 SVGAGI. Between the trimmed V and J ends, which lost 7 bases and 2 bases, there was a span of 14 bases. The CDR3 region is CASNEGALNTEAFF. CDR3 nucleotides: TGTGCCAGCAACGAAGGGGCGCTAAACACTGAAGCTTTCTTT.

J is TRBJ2-5 and V is TRBV5-4; no firm D call. The germline V gene encodes CDR1 SGHNT and CDR2 YYREEE (reference sequence). The CDR3 spans 12 residues. V was shortened by 5 bases and J by 7 bases, with 12 bases between the two germline ends. The CDR3 region has the DNA TGTGCCAGCAGGGGCCCGGATCGGACCCAGTACTTC. Amino acid sequence: CASRGPDRTQYF.

The chain has TRBV7-2 and TRBJ2-1; TRBD1 matches 9 bases. Germline V gene data show CDR1 as SGHTA and CDR2 as FQGNSA. With V trimmed by 5 bases and J by 12 bases, 8 bases remained unmatched. This CDR3 region has 13 residues. CDR3 sequence reads: CASSQGGQGGQFF. CDR3 DNA: TGTGCCAGCAGCCAGGGGGGACAGGGTGGGCAGTTCTTC.

The chain employs TRBV11-2 and TRBJ2-1; TRBD2 agrees at 8 bases. The germline V gene has CDR1 SGHAT and CDR2 FQNNGV. CDR3 length: 17 residues. V lost 2 bases and J lost 1; bases outside the gene matches: 7. The CDR3: CASSLSGRTTSYNEQFF. The CDR3 DNA reads as TGTGCCAGCAGCTTAAGCGGGAGAACAACGTCCTACAATGAGCAGTTCTTC. The whole variable domain, filled in from reference TRBV11-2 and TRBJ2-1, reads EAGVAQSPRYKIIEKRQSVAFWCNPISGHATLYWYQQILGQGPKLLIQFQNNGVVDDSQLPKDRFSAERLKGVDSTLKIQPAKLEDSAVYLCASSLSGRTTSYNEQFFGPGTRLTVL.

At least ten counts were recorded for this clone. The chain combines TRBV5-6 with TRBJ2-1, with D tentatively TRBD1 (6 bases). Germline V gives CDR1 SGHDT, CDR2 YYEEEE. The length of the CDR3 is 17 residues. Trimming removed 0 bases from V and 3 bases from J, with 16 bases in between. The CDR3 DNA is TGTGCCAGCAGCTTGGCCACTCGCAGGGGAAGCTACAATGAGCAGTTCTTC. Encoded protein: CASSLATRRGSYNEQFF.

The chain has TRBV18 and TRBJ1-4, with D uncertain. CDR1 KGHSH and CDR2 LQKENI come from the germline V gene. Trimming cost V 3 bases and J 14 bases, with 25 bases left between them. The CDR3 extends over 16 amino acids. The DNA for the CDR3 is TGTGCCAGCTCACCTAGGTTGGCGTCCAGCACTGCGGTGCTGTTTTTT. Amino acid sequence: CASSPRLASSTAVLFF.

The rearrangement uses TRBV11-2 and TRBJ2-1; 9 nucleotides match TRBD2. The CDR3 is 15 amino acids. Germline V gene lookup returns CDR1 SGHAT and CDR2 FQNNGV. After removal of 7 bases from V and 5 bases from J, the junction contained 9 bases not matched to a gene. CDR3 region: CASTLGSSGNNEQFF. CDR3 in DNA: TGTGCCAGCACCCTTGGATCTAGCGGGAACAATGAGCAGTTCTTC.

This clone appeared a single time. The chain links TRBV9 to TRBJ1-4, with D possibly being TRBD1 (5 bases). This CDR3 has 15 residues. Germline V gives CDR1 SGDLS, CDR2 YYNGEE. V lost 0 bases to trimming and J lost 7 bases, with 13 bases between them. CDR3 nucleotide sequence: TGTGCCAGCAGCGTAGAGGCGTCTAGGGGTGAAAAACTGTTTTTT. As protein: CASSVEASRGEKLFF.

For the CDR3, the DNA is TGTGCCAGCAGCCCCCGGCTAGCGGGGTTTTACGAGCAGTACTTC. Translation: CASSPRLAGFYEQYF. V gene TRBV13 combines with J gene TRBJ2-7, with 9 nucleotides matching TRBD2. V shed 5 bases, J shed 4 bases, and the junction held 9 bases outside the gene matches. Looked up from germline, CDR1 is PRHDT and CDR2 is FYEKMQ (reference sequence). The CDR3 is 15 residues long.

The CDR3 DNA follows: TGCGCCAGCAGCTCGGGGACAGCTATCTCTGGGGCCAACGTCCTGACTTTC. Translated: CASSSGTAISGANVLTF. The V gene is TRBV5-1, the J gene TRBJ2-6, with 7 positions matching TRBD1. The CDR3 is 17 amino acids. Germline V gene data show CDR1 as SGHRS and CDR2 as YFSETQ. V was pared by 3 bases and J by 0 bases, with 6 bases of the junction left unmatched.

J is TRBJ1-4 and V is TRBV5-6; 10 nucleotides line up with TRBD1. V lost 2 bases, J lost 7 bases, and 5 bases stayed unmatched. The CDR3 consists of 15 residues. Germline V gives CDR1 SGHDT, CDR2 YYEEEE. The CDR3 spells CASSFDRGLSEKLFF. The CDR3 DNA follows: TGTGCCAGCAGCTTCGACAGGGGGCTTAGTGAAAAACTGTTTTTT. Full variable domain (remainder filled in from reference TRBV5-6 and TRBJ1-4): DAGVTQSPTHLIKTRGQQVTLRCSPKSGHDTVSWYQQALGQGPQFIFQYYEEEERQRGNFPDRFSGHQFPNYSSELNVNALLLGDSALYLCASSFDRGLSEKLFFGSGTQLSVL.

The CDR3 loop reads CASSPYVAGQNLNTEAFF. CDR3 in DNA: TGTGCCAGCAGCCCATACGTGGCAGGGCAAAACCTGAACACTGAAGCTTTCTTT. V is TRBV11-2 and J is TRBJ1-1; D is perhaps TRBD1 (5 bases). The CDR3 is 18 residues long. The V gene lost 5 bases and the J gene lost 0 bases, with 22 bases spanning the gap. Germline values: CDR1 SGHAT, CDR2 FQNNGV.

CDR3: CASSLQGGQETQYF. CDR3 DNA: TGCGCCAGCAGCTTACAGGGGGGCCAAGAGACCCAGTACTTC. The chain links TRBV5-1 to TRBJ2-5, with TRBD1 matching 8 bases. The CDR3 has 14 residues. Germline V gives CDR1 SGHRS, CDR2 YFSETQ. The J segment lost 1 base and the V segment lost 2 bases, leaving 1 base of the junction unmatched. Based on the CDR3 plus reference TRBV5-1 and TRBJ2-5, the full variable domain is KAGVTQTPRYLIKTRGQQVTLSCSPISGHRSVSWYQQTPGQGLQFLFEYFSETQRNKGNFPGRFSGRQFSNSRSEMNVSTLELGDSALYLCASSLQGGQETQYFGPGTRLLVL.

This clone appeared a few times. The DNA of the CDR3 is TGTGCCAGCAGCGGTGGGACTAGCGGGACAGACTACGAGCAGTACTTC. Its protein product is CASSGGTSGTDYEQYF. J is TRBJ2-7 and V is TRBV2, with TRBD2 matching over 13 bases. The CDR3 length is 16 residues. V shed 6 bases, J shed 3 bases, and the junction held 8 bases outside the gene matches. Germline CDR1 reads SNHLY; CDR2 reads FYNNEI.

The J gene is TRBJ2-7, the V gene TRBV5-1; 8 bases are a match to TRBD2. The CDR3 length is 15 residues. Trimming removed 4 bases from V and 2 bases from J; junction bases left unmatched: 8. Germline CDR1 and CDR2: SGHRS and YFSETQ. In nucleotides, the CDR3 is TGCGCCAGCAGCCCCGAACCGCGGGGGGCCTACGAGCAGTACTTC. As protein: CASSPEPRGAYEQYF.

The V call is TRBV27, the J call TRBJ2-3, with D possibly TRBD1 on 6 matching bases. There are 14 residues in the CDR3. Germline loops: CDR1 MNHEY, CDR2 SMNVEV (reference sequence). V lost 5 bases and J 2 bases, leaving 11 bases between the germline ends. CDR3 sequence reads: CASSQTGFTDTQYF. CDR3 DNA: TGTGCCAGCAGTCAAACAGGGTTCACAGATACGCAGTATTTT.

Only one count was recorded for this clone. The chain couples TRBV29-1 to TRBJ1-2; TRBD1 is a possible D gene (5 bases). V was shortened by 5 bases and J by 8 bases, with 15 bases between the two germline ends. The length of the CDR3 is 12 residues. Germline CDR1 is SQVTM and CDR2 is ANQGSEA. Written as DNA, the CDR3 is TGCAGCGTTCCAGGCGAGTGGGGCGGCTACACCTTC. Its protein is CSVPGEWGGYTF.

This sequence joins TRBV14 and TRBJ2-3, with 8 bases that match TRBD2. The CDR3 has 14 residues. In germline, CDR1 is SGHDN, CDR2 FVKESK. V trimming: 8 bases; J trimming: 5 bases; junction bases outside the gene matches: 9. DNA for the CDR3: TGTGCCAGCGCGTTAGCGGGATGGGAAGATACGCAGTATTTT. Its protein is CASALAGWEDTQYF.

The chain joins TRBV14 to TRBJ1-1; possibly TRBD1 for D (5 bases). Germline lookup yields CDR1 SGHDN and CDR2 FVKESK. The CDR3 totals 12 residues. The germline V and J ends were trimmed by 5 bases and 3 bases, with 7 bases remaining between them. CDR3 loop: CASSDRYTEAFF. As DNA, the CDR3 is TGTGCCAGCAGCGACAGATACACTGAAGCTTTCTTT.